This paragraph reports one T cell receptor beta chain. This record belongs to a study of cytomegalovirus exposure and HLA in healthy donors. Trimming removed 2 bases at V and 6 bases at J, with 11 bases between. Germline assignment: CDR1 MNHNY and CDR2 SVGAGI (reference sequence). The CDR3 extends over 14 amino acids. PCR used 60 Vbeta primers and 13 Jbeta primers. The repertoire was sequenced with immunoSEQ multiplex PCR; TCRdb's copy has only in-frame clones and lacks some. Among around 200,000 clones listed, about 83% were seen once. The specimen sequenced was PBMCs. This rearrangement joins TRBV6-6 to TRBJ1-5, with a weak D call TRBD1 (6 bases). The clonotype was recovered from a girl aged 5 to 17 in good health and CMV-seronegative. The CDR3 reads CASSYGGAGQPQHF. CDR3 bases: TGTGCCAGCAGTTACGGGGGCGCAGGTCAGCCCCAGCATTTT.